These T cell receptor beta chains were read from a single sample in a study of shared clonotypes between healthy human individuals. Data came from immunoSEQ multiplex PCR; TCRdb stores just in-frame clones and leaves some out. The sample holds some 2 million clones, roughly 94% seen once. The sequenced sample consisted of naive CD4+ T cells sorted from blood. Source of these receptors: a man aged 18 to 29 in good health. CDR3s leave out the opening cysteine and the closing phenylalanine or tryptophan. Each record gives: J gene, V gene, CDR3 protein.

>TRBJ1-2|TRBV6-5
ASRDRTNYGYT
>TRBJ2-7|TRBV18
ASSQGSGSSYEQY
>TRBJ2-7|TRBV28
ASSGGTTGSYEQY
>TRBJ2-5|TRBV25-1
ASSELGTGLSQETQY
>TRBJ2-6|TRBV9
ASSVGSGGANVLT
>TRBJ2-5|TRBV5-1
ASSFWPGDVEETQY
>TRBJ1-4|TRBV6-5
ASKNNRGEKLF
>TRBJ1-4|TRBV6-1
ASSVGTGIATNEKLF
>TRBJ1-2|TRBV6-5
ASRAEELGAYGYT
>TRBJ2-7|TRBV18
ASSIGASSYEQY
>TRBJ2-1|TRBV13
ASSHLGKASSYNEQF
>TRBJ1-4|TRBV5-1
ASSLWDSSLGTGKLF
>TRBJ2-7|TRBV11-3
ASSLSVRNEQY
>TRBJ1-2|TRBV4-2
ASSQDPQGITGYT
>TRBJ1-1|TRBV30
AWSVTPNTEAF
>TRBJ1-2|TRBV2
ASSVDRTNYGYT
>TRBJ1-2|TRBV18
ASSPGQNYGYT
>TRBJ2-2|TRBV5-1
ASSFGQIAGELF
>TRBJ2-3|TRBV11-2
ASSFDRTSGRGSTDTQY
>TRBJ2-5|TRBV30
AWSPLNREETQY
>TRBJ2-7|TRBV10-3
AAAAELYYEQY
>TRBJ2-3|TRBV5-6
ASSLFTDTQY
>TRBJ2-1|TRBV7-8
ASSLDSSFSYNEQF
>TRBJ2-5|TRBV7-2
ASSLSQVSKTQY
>TRBJ1-6|TRBV30
AWSMDRSASPLH
>TRBJ1-1|TRBV25-1
ASSSPGTGRTEAF
>TRBJ1-6|TRBV30
AWSVGGEALH
>TRBJ1-2|TRBV11-2
ASSPAGNYGYT
>TRBJ1-1|TRBV14
ASSQDRDRRNTEAF
>TRBJ2-7|TRBV7-2
ASSYKRETYEQY
>TRBJ2-7|TRBV5-4
ASSLGRRDEQY
>TRBJ1-2|TRBV6-5
ASSYRGGEDGYT
>TRBJ2-7|TRBV5-1
ASRGETGVSYEQY
>TRBJ1-4|TRBV28
AGADSDEKLF
>TRBJ1-1|TRBV30
AWSLRQGFTEAF
>TRBJ2-6|TRBV5-4
ASSSPTKGANVLT
>TRBJ2-5|TRBV2
ASSSQETQY
>TRBJ2-1|TRBV7-2
ASSTTGLAQNEQF
>TRBJ1-1|TRBV30
AWSLRGNTEAF
>TRBJ2-5|TRBV2
ASRGSGSSAKQETQY
>TRBJ2-2|TRBV5-4
ASSPGGYGELF
>TRBJ2-7|TRBV28
ASSLGVYEQY
>TRBJ1-5|TRBV30
AWSGTDNQPQH
>TRBJ2-3|TRBV18
ASSPGGGGDTQY
>TRBJ1-2|TRBV7-2
ASSLAHGQGIYGYT
>TRBJ2-3|TRBV9
ASSEGPLTDTQY